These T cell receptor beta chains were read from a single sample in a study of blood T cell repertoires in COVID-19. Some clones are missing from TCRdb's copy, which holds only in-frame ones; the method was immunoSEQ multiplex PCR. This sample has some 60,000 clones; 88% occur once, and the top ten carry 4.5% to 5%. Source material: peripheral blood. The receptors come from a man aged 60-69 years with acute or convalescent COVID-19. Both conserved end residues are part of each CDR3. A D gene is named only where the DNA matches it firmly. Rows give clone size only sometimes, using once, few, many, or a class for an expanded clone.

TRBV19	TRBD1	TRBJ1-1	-	CASSAADRDTEAFF	TGTGCCAGTAGTGCCGCCGACAGGGACACTGAAGCTTTCTTT
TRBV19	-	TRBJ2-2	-	CASSSVGVLHTGELFF	TGTGCCAGTTCCTCGGTAGGAGTACTACACACCGGGGAGCTGTTTTTT
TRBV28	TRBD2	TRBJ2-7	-	CASSPSLLAGADEQYF	TGTGCCAGCAGTCCCTCCTTACTAGCGGGAGCGGATGAGCAGTACTTC
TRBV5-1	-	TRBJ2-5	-	CASSLVGRGFQETQYF	TGCGCCAGCAGCTTGGTCGGCAGGGGTTTCCAAGAGACCCAGTACTTC
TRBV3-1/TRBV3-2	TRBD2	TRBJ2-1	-	CASSPSLAGGGNEQFF	TGTGCCAGCAGCCCATCCCTAGCGGGAGGGGGCAATGAGCAGTTCTTC
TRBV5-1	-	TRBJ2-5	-	CASSLPAGTQETQYF	TGCGCCAGCAGCCTGCCGGCGGGGACTCAAGAGACCCAGTACTTC
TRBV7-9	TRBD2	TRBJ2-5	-	CASSSGAGVGETQYF	TGTGCCAGCAGCTCTGGGGCGGGAGTGGGAGAGACCCAGTACTTC
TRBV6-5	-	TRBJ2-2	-	CASTTPGSHTGELFF	TGTGCCAGCACTACCCCAGGGTCCCACACCGGGGAGCTGTTTTTT
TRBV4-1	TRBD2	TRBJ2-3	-	CASSSGSADTQYF	TGCGCCAGCAGTAGCGGGAGTGCAGATACGCAGTATTTT
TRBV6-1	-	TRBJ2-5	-	CASSEAPLGARETQYF	TGTGCCAGCAGTGAAGCGCCTTTGGGGGCGAGAGAGACCCAGTACTTC
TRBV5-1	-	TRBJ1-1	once	CASSFGPSQGEAFF	TGCGCCAGCAGCTTCGGACCTTCCCAGGGTGAAGCTTTCTTT
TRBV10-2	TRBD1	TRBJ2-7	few	CASRKTGSRNEQYF	TGCGCCAGCAGAAAGACAGGGAGTAGGAACGAGCAGTACTTC
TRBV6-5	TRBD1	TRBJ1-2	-	CASRTGGRSYTF	TGTGCCAGCAGGACAGGGGGCCGAAGCTACACCTTC
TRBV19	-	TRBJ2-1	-	CASSPPGDEQFF	TGTGCCAGTAGTCCTCCCGGAGATGAGCAGTTCTTC
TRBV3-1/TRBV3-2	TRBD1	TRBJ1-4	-	CASSHRDRVNEKLFF	TGTGCCAGCAGCCACCGGGACAGGGTGAATGAAAAACTGTTTTTT
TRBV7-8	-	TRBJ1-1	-	CASSSDTGIGTEAFF	TGTGCCAGCAGCTCCGACACAGGGATAGGCACTGAAGCTTTCTTT
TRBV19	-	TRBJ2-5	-	CASTHGGIGETQYF	TGTGCCAGTACACACGGGGGTATAGGAGAGACCCAGTACTTC
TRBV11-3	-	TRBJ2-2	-	CASSSDTGELFF	TGTGCCAGCAGCTCTGACACCGGGGAGCTGTTTTTT
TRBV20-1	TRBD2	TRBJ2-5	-	CSASSAGEETQYF	TGCAGTGCTAGTTCCGCGGGAGAAGAGACCCAGTACTTC
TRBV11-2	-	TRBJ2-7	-	CASSLNGDGSYEQYF	TGTGCCAGCAGCTTAAACGGGGATGGCTCCTACGAGCAGTACTTC
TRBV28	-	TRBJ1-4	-	CASSLGLPRLGGRNEKLFF	TGTGCCAGCAGTTTAGGCCTTCCGCGGTTGGGGGGGCGCAATGAAAAACTGTTTTTT
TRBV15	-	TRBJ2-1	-	CATGVGDEQFF	TGTGCCACCGGGGTCGGGGATGAGCAGTTCTTC
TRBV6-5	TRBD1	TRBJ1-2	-	CASSYSGQGNYGYTF	TGTGCCAGCAGTTACTCGGGACAGGGGAACTATGGCTACACCTTC
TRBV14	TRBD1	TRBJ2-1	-	CASSQRQGASGWVSNEQFF	TGTGCCAGCAGCCAAAGACAGGGGGCCTCCGGGTGGGTTTCCAATGAGCAGTTCTTC
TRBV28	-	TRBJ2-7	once	CASSLWDTSYEQYF	TGTGCCAGCAGTTTATGGGACACATCCTACGAGCAGTACTTC
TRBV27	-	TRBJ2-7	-	CASMLNYEQYF	TGTGCCAGCATGCTAAACTACGAGCAGTACTTC
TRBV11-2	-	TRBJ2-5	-	CASSLVGAETQYF	TGTGCCAGCAGCTTAGTAGGGGCCGAGACCCAGTACTTC
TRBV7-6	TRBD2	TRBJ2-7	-	CASSPLAGAFSEQYF	TGTGCCAGCAGCCCATTAGCGGGGGCCTTCTCCGAGCAGTACTTC
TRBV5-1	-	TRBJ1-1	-	CASSRAGMNTEAFF	TGCGCCAGCAGCCGGGCAGGGATGAACACTGAAGCTTTCTTT
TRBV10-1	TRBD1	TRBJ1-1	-	CASSRDSNTEAFF	TGCGCCAGCAGCCGGGACAGCAACACTGAAGCTTTCTTT
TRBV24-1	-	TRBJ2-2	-	CATSDFETANTGELFF	TGTGCCACCAGTGATTTTGAGACAGCCAACACCGGGGAGCTGTTTTTT
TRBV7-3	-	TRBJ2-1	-	CASSLAPGSYNEQFF	TGTGCCAGCAGCTTAGCCCCCGGCTCCTACAATGAGCAGTTCTTC
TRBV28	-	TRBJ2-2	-	CASSLGHSNTGELFF	TGTGCCAGCAGTTTAGGTCACTCGAACACCGGGGAGCTGTTTTTT
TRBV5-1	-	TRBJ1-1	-	CASSPSGLNTEAFF	TGCGCCAGCAGCCCGAGCGGGTTGAACACTGAAGCTTTCTTT
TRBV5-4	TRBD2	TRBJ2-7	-	CASSLGASGSYEQYF	TGTGCCAGCAGCTTGGGGGCTAGCGGGAGCTACGAGCAGTACTTC
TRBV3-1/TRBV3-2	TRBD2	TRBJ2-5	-	CASSQDGLGRGETQYF	TGTGCCAGCAGCCAAGACGGACTAGGAAGAGGCGAGACCCAGTACTTC
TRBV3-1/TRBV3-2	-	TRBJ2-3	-	CASSQGRDTQYF	TGTGCCAGCAGCCAAGGTCGGGATACGCAGTATTTT
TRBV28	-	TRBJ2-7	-	CASSLNAEEQYF	TGTGCCAGCAGCCTTAATGCGGAGGAGCAGTACTTC
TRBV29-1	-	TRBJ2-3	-	CSVGEGAEGNTQYF	TGCAGCGTTGGCGAGGGGGCGGAGGGGAATACGCAGTATTTT
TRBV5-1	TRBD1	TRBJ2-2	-	CASSSGQGSAGELFF	TGCGCCAGCAGCTCCGGACAGGGGTCGGCCGGGGAGCTGTTTTTT
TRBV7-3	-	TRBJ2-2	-	CASSPQGGGELFF	TGTGCCAGCAGCCCACAGGGCGGCGGGGAGCTGTTTTTT